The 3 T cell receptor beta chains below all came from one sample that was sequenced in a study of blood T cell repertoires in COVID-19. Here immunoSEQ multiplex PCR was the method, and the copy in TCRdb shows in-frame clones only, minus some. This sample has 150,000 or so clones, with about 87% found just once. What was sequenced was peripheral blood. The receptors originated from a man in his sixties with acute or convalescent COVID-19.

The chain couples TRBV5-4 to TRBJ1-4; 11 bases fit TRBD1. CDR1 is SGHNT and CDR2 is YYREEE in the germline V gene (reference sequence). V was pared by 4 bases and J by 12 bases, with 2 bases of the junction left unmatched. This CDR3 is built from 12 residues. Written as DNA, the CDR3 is TGTGCCAGCAGCCGGGGACAGGGGGAACTGTTTTTT. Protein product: CASSRGQGELFF.

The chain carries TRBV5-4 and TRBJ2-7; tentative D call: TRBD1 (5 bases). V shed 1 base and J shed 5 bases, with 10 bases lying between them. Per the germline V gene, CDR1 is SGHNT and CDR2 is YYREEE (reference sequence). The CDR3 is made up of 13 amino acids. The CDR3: CASSLYAGNEQYV. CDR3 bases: TGTGCCAGCAGCTTGTACGCAGGGAACGAGCAGTACGTC.

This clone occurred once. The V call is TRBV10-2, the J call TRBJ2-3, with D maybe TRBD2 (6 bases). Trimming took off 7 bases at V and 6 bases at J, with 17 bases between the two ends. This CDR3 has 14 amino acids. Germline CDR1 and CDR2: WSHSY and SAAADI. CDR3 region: CASTLIPGVDTQYF. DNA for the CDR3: TGCGCCAGCACCCTAATCCCGGGGGTCGATACGCAGTATTTT.